The rows below give T cell receptor beta chains drawn from one sample of a study of CD8 T cells in ankylosing spondylitis. Each CDR3 protein gets one entry after TCRdb re-called the 5' RACE reads with MiXCR. The sample yields about 700,000 distinct CDR3 sequences, 15% to 20% seen once. Sequencing was done on a sample of blood, either unsorted or a sorted T cell fraction (not recorded which). These receptors were taken from a male donor with ankylosing spondylitis. Each CDR3 is given with its conserved first and last residue. Each record gives: clone size, J gene, V gene, D gene, CDR3 DNA, CDR3 protein. D genes are given only for firm matches. Clone size appears in some rows only: once, few, many, or a class for an expanded clone.

clone_size: few; j_call: TRBJ1-4; v_call: TRBV20-1; d_call: TRBD1; cdr3_nt: TGCAGTGCTCCTCGGACAGGGGACGCAACTAATGAAAAACTGTTTTTT; cdr3_aa: CSAPRTGDATNEKLFF
clone_size: NA; j_call: TRBJ2-7; v_call: TRBV7-6; d_call: TRBD2; cdr3_nt: TGTGCCAGCAGCTCGACTAGCGGGGGGCCTTACGAGCAGTACTTC; cdr3_aa: CASSSTSGGPYEQYF
clone_size: NA; j_call: TRBJ1-2; v_call: TRBV7-2; d_call: NA; cdr3_nt: TGTGCCAGCAGCGTATTGGGCCGTGGCTACACCTTC; cdr3_aa: CASSVLGRGYTF
clone_size: NA; j_call: TRBJ2-1; v_call: TRBV5-6; d_call: TRBD1; cdr3_nt: TGTGCCAGCAGCCCCGGACAGGGTTTTTACAATGAGCAGTTCTTC; cdr3_aa: CASSPGQGFYNEQFF
clone_size: many; j_call: TRBJ2-1; v_call: TRBV20-1; d_call: NA; cdr3_nt: TGCAGTGCAAAGGACGGGGGCCAGTTCAATGAGCAGTTCTTC; cdr3_aa: CSAKDGGQFNEQFF
clone_size: NA; j_call: TRBJ1-1; v_call: TRBV4-1; d_call: NA; cdr3_nt: TGCGCCAGCAGCCGACTCGGGGAGAACACTGAAGCTTTCTTT; cdr3_aa: CASSRLGENTEAFF
clone_size: many; j_call: TRBJ1-6; v_call: TRBV30; d_call: NA; cdr3_nt: TGTGCCTGGAGTGGGAGGGATAATTCACCCCTCCACTTT; cdr3_aa: CAWSGRDNSPLHF
clone_size: NA; j_call: TRBJ2-7; v_call: TRBV5-5; d_call: NA; cdr3_nt: TGTGCCAGCAGTCTCACTCAGGGACCCTACGAGCAGTACTTC; cdr3_aa: CASSLTQGPYEQYF
clone_size: NA; j_call: TRBJ1-1; v_call: TRBV3-1; d_call: TRBD1; cdr3_nt: TGTGCCAGCAGCCAAGATTTGACAGGGTGGATGAACACTGAAGCTTTCTTT; cdr3_aa: CASSQDLTGWMNTEAFF
clone_size: NA; j_call: TRBJ2-1; v_call: TRBV3-1; d_call: NA; cdr3_nt: TGTGCCAGCAGCGCAAGCGCGGCCTACAATGAGCAGTTCTTC; cdr3_aa: CASSASAAYNEQFF
clone_size: NA; j_call: TRBJ2-1; v_call: TRBV29-1; d_call: TRBD1; cdr3_nt: TGCAGCGTTGAGGCCGGGACAGGGAGGAGGAATGAGCAGTTCTTC; cdr3_aa: CSVEAGTGRRNEQFF
clone_size: many; j_call: TRBJ1-1; v_call: TRBV5-1; d_call: NA; cdr3_nt: TGCGCCAGCAGCCACCCCCTGATGGGCGACACTGAAGCTTTCTTT; cdr3_aa: CASSHPLMGDTEAFF
clone_size: few; j_call: TRBJ2-1; v_call: TRBV7-8; d_call: NA; cdr3_nt: TGTGCCACCATACTTGCCTACAATGAGCAGTTCTTC; cdr3_aa: CATILAYNEQFF
clone_size: NA; j_call: TRBJ1-3; v_call: TRBV12-3/TRBV12-4; d_call: NA; cdr3_nt: TGTGCCACAGCCAGGGGATTTGCTGGAAACACCATATATTTT; cdr3_aa: CATARGFAGNTIYF
clone_size: few; j_call: TRBJ2-7; v_call: TRBV6-2/TRBV6-3; d_call: TRBD2; cdr3_nt: TGTGCCAGCAGGCCCAGGGGAGCGGGGGGATGGGACGAGCAGTACTTC; cdr3_aa: CASRPRGAGGWDEQYF
clone_size: NA; j_call: TRBJ2-3; v_call: TRBV7-9; d_call: NA; cdr3_nt: TGTGCCAGCAGTGCGGCCCGGGGCGGCACAGATACGCAGTATTTT; cdr3_aa: CASSAARGGTDTQYF
clone_size: many; j_call: TRBJ2-7; v_call: TRBV29-1; d_call: NA; cdr3_nt: TGCAGCGTTGAAGATCCCGACAGCGGATCCTACGAGCAGTACTTC; cdr3_aa: CSVEDPDSGSYEQYF
clone_size: few; j_call: TRBJ2-2; v_call: TRBV12-3/TRBV12-4; d_call: TRBD2; cdr3_nt: TGTGCCAGCACCCAGGGACTAGCGGGGGGAAACACCGGGGAGCTGTTTTTT; cdr3_aa: CASTQGLAGGNTGELFF
clone_size: few; j_call: TRBJ1-1; v_call: TRBV12-3/TRBV12-4; d_call: TRBD1; cdr3_nt: TGTGCCAGCAGCCAGGACAGGTGGATGAACACTGAAGCTTTCTTT; cdr3_aa: CASSQDRWMNTEAFF
clone_size: NA; j_call: TRBJ1-2; v_call: TRBV12-3/TRBV12-4; d_call: NA; cdr3_nt: TGTGCCAGCTGGAGAGGGGTAGCTTTACTCCCCCTAGGCTACACCTTC; cdr3_aa: CASWRGVALLPLGYTF
clone_size: many; j_call: TRBJ1-1; v_call: TRBV12-3/TRBV12-4; d_call: NA; cdr3_nt: TGTGCCAGCAGCTTAAGAGTGAACACTGAAGCTTTCTTT; cdr3_aa: CASSLRVNTEAFF
clone_size: NA; j_call: TRBJ2-1; v_call: TRBV30; d_call: TRBD2; cdr3_nt: TGTGCCTGGAGTGTGGCGGGGGGGCGGGAGCAGTTCTTC; cdr3_aa: CAWSVAGGREQFF
clone_size: NA; j_call: TRBJ2-3; v_call: TRBV15; d_call: TRBD2; cdr3_nt: TGTGCCACCAGCCGGGAGCGGGGTGGACCAGATACGCAGTATTTT; cdr3_aa: CATSRERGGPDTQYF
clone_size: NA; j_call: TRBJ2-5; v_call: TRBV12-3/TRBV12-4; d_call: NA; cdr3_nt: TGTGCCAGCAGTTTAAGCGTGATTGAGACCCAGTACTTC; cdr3_aa: CASSLSVIETQYF
clone_size: few; j_call: TRBJ2-4; v_call: TRBV12-3/TRBV12-4; d_call: TRBD2; cdr3_nt: TGTGCCAGCAGCCTTACCGGGACTATGAACATTCAGTACTTC; cdr3_aa: CASSLTGTMNIQYF
clone_size: NA; j_call: TRBJ1-2; v_call: TRBV6-1; d_call: TRBD1; cdr3_nt: TGTGCCAGCAGCCCTTCTACATCTCAGGGGGTTGGCTACACCTTC; cdr3_aa: CASSPSTSQGVGYTF
clone_size: NA; j_call: TRBJ2-5; v_call: TRBV12-3/TRBV12-4; d_call: NA; cdr3_nt: TGTGCCAGCAGTCCTACGGGCCTGCCCCCAGAGACCCAGTACTTC; cdr3_aa: CASSPTGLPPETQYF
clone_size: few; j_call: TRBJ2-6; v_call: TRBV19; d_call: TRBD1; cdr3_nt: TGTGCCAGTAGTCCGACAGGGAGTTCCTCTGGGGCCAACGTCCTGACTTTC; cdr3_aa: CASSPTGSSSGANVLTF
clone_size: few; j_call: TRBJ2-5; v_call: TRBV20-1; d_call: NA; cdr3_nt: TGCAGTGCTAGAGATGAGGCCAGGGGAGAGACCCAGTACTTC; cdr3_aa: CSARDEARGETQYF
clone_size: NA; j_call: TRBJ2-7; v_call: TRBV4-1; d_call: TRBD1; cdr3_nt: TGCGCCAGCAGTAATATCGGAACCCGGGACAGGGTGGACTACGAGCAGTACTTC; cdr3_aa: CASSNIGTRDRVDYEQYF
clone_size: NA; j_call: TRBJ2-6; v_call: TRBV20-1; d_call: NA; cdr3_nt: TGCAGTGCTAGAGATGGGGGTGGGGCCAACGTCCTGACTTTC; cdr3_aa: CSARDGGGANVLTF
clone_size: NA; j_call: TRBJ1-1; v_call: TRBV29-1; d_call: TRBD1; cdr3_nt: TGCAGCGTTACCACAGGGGGAAACACTGAAGCTTTCTTT; cdr3_aa: CSVTTGGNTEAFF
clone_size: NA; j_call: TRBJ2-3; v_call: TRBV5-5; d_call: NA; cdr3_nt: TGTGCCAGCAGCTGGCCCCTGGTGTCTAGCACAGATACGCAGTATTTT; cdr3_aa: CASSWPLVSSTDTQYF
clone_size: few; j_call: TRBJ1-5; v_call: TRBV12-3/TRBV12-4; d_call: NA; cdr3_nt: TGTGCCAGCAGTTTTGGGGAATATAGCAATCAGCCCCAGCATTTT; cdr3_aa: CASSFGEYSNQPQHF
clone_size: NA; j_call: TRBJ2-1; v_call: TRBV18; d_call: TRBD2; cdr3_nt: TGTGCCAGCTCACCAAGGGCCGGGACTAGCGGTAGCTCCTACAATGAGCAGTTCTTC; cdr3_aa: CASSPRAGTSGSSYNEQFF
clone_size: many; j_call: TRBJ1-4; v_call: TRBV12-3/TRBV12-4; d_call: NA; cdr3_nt: TGTGCCAGCAGTCGTGGCGGTGGAGAAAAACTGTTTTTT; cdr3_aa: CASSRGGGEKLFF
clone_size: NA; j_call: TRBJ1-2; v_call: TRBV5-6; d_call: NA; cdr3_nt: TGTGCCAGCAGCGAGGTGGTGACACGCAGTATCGGCTATGGCTACACCTTC; cdr3_aa: CASSEVVTRSIGYGYTF
clone_size: few; j_call: TRBJ1-5; v_call: TRBV12-3/TRBV12-4; d_call: NA; cdr3_nt: TGTGCCAGCAGTTCAAGTCAGCCCCAGCATTTT; cdr3_aa: CASSSSQPQHF
clone_size: few; j_call: TRBJ2-2; v_call: TRBV9; d_call: TRBD2; cdr3_nt: TGTGCCAGCTCTGAGGCGGGAGGAATCACCGGGGAGCTGTTTTTT; cdr3_aa: CASSEAGGITGELFF
clone_size: few; j_call: TRBJ2-1; v_call: TRBV2; d_call: NA; cdr3_nt: TGTGCCAGCGTCCTCCGGGGCAATGAGCAGTTCTTC; cdr3_aa: CASVLRGNEQFF
clone_size: few; j_call: TRBJ1-1; v_call: TRBV12-3/TRBV12-4; d_call: NA; cdr3_nt: TGTGCCAGCAGTACGCGGCGTTCCAAGGGGCGGAACACTGAAGCTTTCTTT; cdr3_aa: CASSTRRSKGRNTEAFF
clone_size: NA; j_call: TRBJ2-7; v_call: TRBV12-3/TRBV12-4; d_call: NA; cdr3_nt: TGTGCCAGCAGCCCAGGATGGCAGGGGGGATCCTACGAGCAGTACTTC; cdr3_aa: CASSPGWQGGSYEQYF
clone_size: NA; j_call: TRBJ2-5; v_call: TRBV27; d_call: NA; cdr3_nt: TGTGCCAGCAGGGGATGGGGGGCGGCGGAGACCCAGTACTTC; cdr3_aa: CASRGWGAAETQYF
clone_size: few; j_call: TRBJ2-1; v_call: TRBV6-1; d_call: NA; cdr3_nt: TGTGCCAGCAGTGATTTTGCGGGTATTGGTTTCTTC; cdr3_aa: CASSDFAGIGFF
clone_size: NA; j_call: TRBJ2-7; v_call: TRBV27; d_call: NA; cdr3_nt: TGTGCCAGCAGTTCCAGGGGACACGACCTGTACGAGCAGTACTTC; cdr3_aa: CASSSRGHDLYEQYF
clone_size: NA; j_call: TRBJ1-6; v_call: TRBV4-1; d_call: NA; cdr3_nt: TGCGCCAGCAGCCAAGGGCCAGACTACGATTCACCCCTCCACTTT; cdr3_aa: CASSQGPDYDSPLHF
clone_size: NA; j_call: TRBJ2-2; v_call: TRBV4-3; d_call: TRBD1; cdr3_nt: TGCGCCAGCAGCCAAGATAGGGGGCCCGGTTACACCGGGGAGCTGTTTTTT; cdr3_aa: CASSQDRGPGYTGELFF
clone_size: few; j_call: TRBJ2-1; v_call: TRBV27; d_call: TRBD1; cdr3_nt: TGTGCCAGCAGTTTGTCGGACAGGGCAGTGGATGAGCAGTTCTTC; cdr3_aa: CASSLSDRAVDEQFF
clone_size: NA; j_call: TRBJ1-1; v_call: TRBV9; d_call: NA; cdr3_nt: TGTGCCAGCAGCGTCACAGGGTCACGTACTGAAGCTTTCTTT; cdr3_aa: CASSVTGSRTEAFF
clone_size: NA; j_call: TRBJ2-2; v_call: TRBV13; d_call: NA; cdr3_nt: TGTGCCAGCAGCCTCTCGGTTCAGGACACCGGGGAGCTGTTTTTT; cdr3_aa: CASSLSVQDTGELFF
clone_size: few; j_call: TRBJ2-3; v_call: TRBV19; d_call: TRBD2; cdr3_nt: TGTGCCAGTAGCCGAGCGGGAGTGTCAGATACGCAGTATTTT; cdr3_aa: CASSRAGVSDTQYF
clone_size: few; j_call: TRBJ2-1; v_call: TRBV7-9; d_call: TRBD1; cdr3_nt: TGTGCCAGCAGCACTCAGACAGGGGAGCAGTTCTTC; cdr3_aa: CASSTQTGEQFF
clone_size: NA; j_call: TRBJ1-2; v_call: TRBV15; d_call: NA; cdr3_nt: TGTGCCACCAGCAGAGAAAACCTTCATAACTATGGCTACACCTTC; cdr3_aa: CATSRENLHNYGYTF